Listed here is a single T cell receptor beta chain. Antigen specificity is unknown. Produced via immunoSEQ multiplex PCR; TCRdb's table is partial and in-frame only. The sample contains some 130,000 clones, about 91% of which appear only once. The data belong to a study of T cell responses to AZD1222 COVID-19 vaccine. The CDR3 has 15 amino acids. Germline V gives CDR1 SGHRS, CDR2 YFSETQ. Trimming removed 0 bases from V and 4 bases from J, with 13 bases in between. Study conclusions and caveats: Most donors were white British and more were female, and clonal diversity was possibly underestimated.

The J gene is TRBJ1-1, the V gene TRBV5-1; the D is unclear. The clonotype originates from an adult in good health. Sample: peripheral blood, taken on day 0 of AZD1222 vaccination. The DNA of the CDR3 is TGCGCCAGCAGCTTGGCGTCTGGGTTGGGCACTGAAGCTTTCTTT. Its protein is CASSLASGLGTEAFF.